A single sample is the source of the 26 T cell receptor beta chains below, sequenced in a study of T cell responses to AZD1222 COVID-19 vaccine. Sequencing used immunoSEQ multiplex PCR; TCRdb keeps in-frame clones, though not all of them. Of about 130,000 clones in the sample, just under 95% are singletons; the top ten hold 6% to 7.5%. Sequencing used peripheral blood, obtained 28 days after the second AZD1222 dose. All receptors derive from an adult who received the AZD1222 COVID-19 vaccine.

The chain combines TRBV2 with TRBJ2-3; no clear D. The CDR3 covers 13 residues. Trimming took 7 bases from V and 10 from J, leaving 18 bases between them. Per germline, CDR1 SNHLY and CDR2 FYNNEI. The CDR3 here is CASNLLTADSQYF. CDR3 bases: TGTGCCAGCAACTTATTAACAGCTGATTCGCAGTATTTT.

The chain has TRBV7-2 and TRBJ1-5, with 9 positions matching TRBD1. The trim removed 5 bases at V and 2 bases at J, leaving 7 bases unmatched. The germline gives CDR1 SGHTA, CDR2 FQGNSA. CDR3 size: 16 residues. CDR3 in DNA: TGTGCCAGCAGCGCGGACAGGGGTTGGGGCAATCAGCCCCAGCATTTT. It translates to CASSADRGWGNQPQHF.

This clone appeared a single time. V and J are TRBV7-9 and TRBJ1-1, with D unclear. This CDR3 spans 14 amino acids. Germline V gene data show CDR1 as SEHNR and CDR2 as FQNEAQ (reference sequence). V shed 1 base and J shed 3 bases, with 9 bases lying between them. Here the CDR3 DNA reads TGTGCCAGCAGCTTAGAAGGGAGGCACACTGAAGCTTTCTTT. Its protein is CASSLEGRHTEAFF.

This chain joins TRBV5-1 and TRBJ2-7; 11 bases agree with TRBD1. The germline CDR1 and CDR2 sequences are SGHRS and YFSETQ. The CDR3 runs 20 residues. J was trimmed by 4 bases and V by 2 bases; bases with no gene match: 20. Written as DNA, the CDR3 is TGCGCCAGCAGCTTTAAGGAAATAAGGGCCGGACAGGGGGCAGTATACGAGCAGTACTTC. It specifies CASSFKEIRAGQGAVYEQYF.

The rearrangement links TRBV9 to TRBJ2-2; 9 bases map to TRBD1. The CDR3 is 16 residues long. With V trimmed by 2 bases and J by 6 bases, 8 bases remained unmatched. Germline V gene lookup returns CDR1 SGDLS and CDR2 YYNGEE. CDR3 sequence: CASSVTTGGFSGELFF. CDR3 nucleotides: TGTGCCAGCAGCGTTACGACAGGGGGTTTTTCCGGGGAGCTGTTTTTT.

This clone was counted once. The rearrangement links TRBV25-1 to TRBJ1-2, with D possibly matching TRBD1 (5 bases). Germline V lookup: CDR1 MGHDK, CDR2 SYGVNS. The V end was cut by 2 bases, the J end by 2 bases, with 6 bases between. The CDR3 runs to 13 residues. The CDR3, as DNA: TGTGCCAGCAGTGAACAGGGAAACTATGGCTACACCTTC. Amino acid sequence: CASSEQGNYGYTF.

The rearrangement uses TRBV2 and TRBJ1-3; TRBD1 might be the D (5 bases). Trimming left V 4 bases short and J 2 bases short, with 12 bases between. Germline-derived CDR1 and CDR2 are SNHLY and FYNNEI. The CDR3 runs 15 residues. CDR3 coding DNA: TGTGCCAGCAGTGGTAACAGGCTCCCTGGAAACACCATATATTTT. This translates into CASSGNRLPGNTIYF.

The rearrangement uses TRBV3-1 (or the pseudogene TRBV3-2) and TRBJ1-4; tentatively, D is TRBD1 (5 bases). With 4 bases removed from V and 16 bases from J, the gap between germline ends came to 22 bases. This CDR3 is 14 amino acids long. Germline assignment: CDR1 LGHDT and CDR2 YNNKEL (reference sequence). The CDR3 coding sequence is TGTGCCAGCAGCCGGGGTCAATTGGGGGGTGAGGCGTTTTTT. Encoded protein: CASSRGQLGGEAFF.

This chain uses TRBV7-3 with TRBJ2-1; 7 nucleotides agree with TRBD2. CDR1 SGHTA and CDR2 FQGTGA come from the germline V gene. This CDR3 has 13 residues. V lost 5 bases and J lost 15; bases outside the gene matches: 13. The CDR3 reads CASSATSGTIPFF. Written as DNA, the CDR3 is TGTGCCAGCAGCGCAACGAGCGGGACTATCCCGTTCTTC.

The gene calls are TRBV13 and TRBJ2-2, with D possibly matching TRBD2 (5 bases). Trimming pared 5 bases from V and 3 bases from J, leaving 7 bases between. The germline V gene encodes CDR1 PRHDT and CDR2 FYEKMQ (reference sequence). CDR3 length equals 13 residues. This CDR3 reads CASSQDYTGELFF. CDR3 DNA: TGTGCCAGCAGCCAGGACTACACCGGGGAGCTGTTTTTT. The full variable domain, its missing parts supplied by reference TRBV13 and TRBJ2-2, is AAGVIQSPRHLIKEKRETATLKCYPIPRHDTVYWYQQGPGQDPQFLISFYEKMQSDKGSIPDRFSAQQFSDYHSELNMSSLELGDSALYFCASSQDYTGELFFGEGSRLTVL.

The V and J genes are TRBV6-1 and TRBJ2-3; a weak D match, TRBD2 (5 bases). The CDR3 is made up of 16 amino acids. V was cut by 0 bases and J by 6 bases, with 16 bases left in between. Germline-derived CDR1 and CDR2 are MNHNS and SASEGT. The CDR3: CASSEAHGEWADTQYF. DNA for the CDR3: TGTGCCAGCAGTGAAGCGCACGGGGAGTGGGCGGATACGCAGTATTTT.

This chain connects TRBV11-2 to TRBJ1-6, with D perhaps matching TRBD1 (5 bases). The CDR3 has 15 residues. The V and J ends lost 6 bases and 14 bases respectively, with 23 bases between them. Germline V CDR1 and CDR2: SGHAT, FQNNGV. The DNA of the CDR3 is TGTGCCAGCAGACCCTTGGGACTTGCCGGGGGGACCCTCCACTTT. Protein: CASRPLGLAGGTLHF. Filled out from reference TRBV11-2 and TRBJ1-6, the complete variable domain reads EAGVAQSPRYKIIEKRQSVAFWCNPISGHATLYWYQQILGQGPKLLIQFQNNGVVDDSQLPKDRFSAERLKGVDSTLKIQPAKLEDSAVYLCASRPLGLAGGTLHFGNGTRLTVT.

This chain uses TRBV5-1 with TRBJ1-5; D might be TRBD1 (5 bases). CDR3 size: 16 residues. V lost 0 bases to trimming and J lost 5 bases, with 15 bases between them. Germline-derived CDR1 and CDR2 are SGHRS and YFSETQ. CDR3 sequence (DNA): TGCGCCAGCAGCTTGGCCGGTCGGGGGTCGGATCAGCCCCAGCATTTT. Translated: CASSLAGRGSDQPQHF.

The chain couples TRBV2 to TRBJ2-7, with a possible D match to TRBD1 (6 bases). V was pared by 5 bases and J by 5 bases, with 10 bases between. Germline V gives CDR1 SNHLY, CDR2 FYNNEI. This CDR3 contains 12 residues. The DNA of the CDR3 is TGTGCCAGCAGTCGTCCAGGGGACGAGCAGTACTTC. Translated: CASSRPGDEQYF.

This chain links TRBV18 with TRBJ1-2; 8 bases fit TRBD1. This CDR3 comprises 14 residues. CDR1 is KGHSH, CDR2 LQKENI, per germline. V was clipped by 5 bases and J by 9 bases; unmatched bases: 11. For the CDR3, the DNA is TGTGCCAGCTCATTTGGACAGGGTGACGATAGCTACACCTTC. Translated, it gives CASSFGQGDDSYTF.

Here the CDR3 DNA reads TGTGCCAGCAGTTTAGGCCCGACCCAGTACTTC. Amino acid sequence: CASSLGPTQYF. This sequence joins TRBV12-3 or TRBV12-4 and TRBJ2-7; the D is unclear. The J call may not be correct, given that the DNA end is closer to TRBJ2-5. This CDR3 region has 11 residues.

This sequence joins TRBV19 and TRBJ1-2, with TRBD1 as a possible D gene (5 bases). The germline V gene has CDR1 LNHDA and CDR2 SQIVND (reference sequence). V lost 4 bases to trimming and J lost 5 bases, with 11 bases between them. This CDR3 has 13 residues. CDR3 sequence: CASSTGIQYGYTF. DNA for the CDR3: TGTGCCAGTAGTACAGGGATCCAGTATGGCTACACCTTC.

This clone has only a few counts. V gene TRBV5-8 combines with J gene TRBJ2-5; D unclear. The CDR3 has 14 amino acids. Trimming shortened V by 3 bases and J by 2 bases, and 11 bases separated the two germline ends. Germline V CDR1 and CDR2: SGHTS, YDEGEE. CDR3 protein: CASSWRLYQETQYF. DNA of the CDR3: TGTGCCAGCAGCTGGCGACTCTATCAAGAGACCCAGTACTTC. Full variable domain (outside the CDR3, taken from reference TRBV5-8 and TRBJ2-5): EAGVTQSPTHLIKTRGQQATLRCSPISGHTSVYWYQQALGLGLQFLLWYDEGEERNRGNFPPRFSGRQFPNYSSELNVNALELEDSALYLCASSWRLYQETQYFGPGTRLLVL.

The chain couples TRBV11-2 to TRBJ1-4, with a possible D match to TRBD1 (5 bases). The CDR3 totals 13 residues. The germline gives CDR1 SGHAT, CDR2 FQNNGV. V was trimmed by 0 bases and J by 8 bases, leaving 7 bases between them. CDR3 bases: TGTGCCAGCAGCTTAGAGGGGGGGGAAAAACTGTTTTTT. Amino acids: CASSLEGGEKLFF.

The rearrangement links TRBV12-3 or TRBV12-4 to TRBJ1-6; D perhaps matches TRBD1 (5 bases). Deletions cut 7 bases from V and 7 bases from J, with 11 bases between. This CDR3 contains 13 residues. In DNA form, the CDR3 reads TGTGCCAGCATGGGGGTTAACAATTCACCCCTCCACTTT. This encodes CASMGVNNSPLHF.

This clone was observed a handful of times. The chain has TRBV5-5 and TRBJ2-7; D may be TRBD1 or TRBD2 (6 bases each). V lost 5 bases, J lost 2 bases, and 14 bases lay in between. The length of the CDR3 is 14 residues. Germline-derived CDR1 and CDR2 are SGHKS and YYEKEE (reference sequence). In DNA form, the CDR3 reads TGTGCCAGCAGGCTGCGGGACACTCCCTACGAGCAGTACTTC. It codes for CASRLRDTPYEQYF.

The CDR3 nucleotides are TGTGCCAGCAGCCCCGTGGGACAGTCTAATGAAAAACTGTTTTTT. It codes for CASSPVGQSNEKLFF. The chain couples TRBV25-1 to TRBJ1-4; 7 bases match TRBD1. Losses at the gene ends were 6 bases for V and 3 bases for J; bases not matched to a gene: 7. Per germline, CDR1 MGHDK and CDR2 SYGVNS. This CDR3 comprises 15 residues.

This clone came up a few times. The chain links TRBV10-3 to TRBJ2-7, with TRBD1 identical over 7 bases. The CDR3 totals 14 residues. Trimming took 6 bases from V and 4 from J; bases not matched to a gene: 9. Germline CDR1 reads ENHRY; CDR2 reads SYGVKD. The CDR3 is CAISPTGTVYEQYF. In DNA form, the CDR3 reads TGTGCCATCAGCCCGACCGGGACAGTATACGAGCAGTACTTC.

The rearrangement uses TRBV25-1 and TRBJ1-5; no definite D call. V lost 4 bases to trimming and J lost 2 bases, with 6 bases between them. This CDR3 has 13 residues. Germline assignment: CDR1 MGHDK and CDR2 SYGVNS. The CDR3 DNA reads TGTGCCAGCAGTGGAACAGGCAATCAGCCCCAGCATTTT. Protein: CASSGTGNQPQHF. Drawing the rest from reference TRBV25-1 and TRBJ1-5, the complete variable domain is EADIYQTPRYLVIGTGKKITLECSQTMGHDKMYWYQQDPGMELHLIHYSYGVNSTEKGDLSSESTVSRIRTEHFPLTLESARPSHTSQYLCASSGTGNQPQHFGDGTRLSIL.

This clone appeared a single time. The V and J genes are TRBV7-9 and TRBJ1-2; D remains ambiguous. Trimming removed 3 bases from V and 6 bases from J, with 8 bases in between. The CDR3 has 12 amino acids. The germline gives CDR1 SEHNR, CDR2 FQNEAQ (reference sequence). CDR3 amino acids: CASSFRGNGYTF. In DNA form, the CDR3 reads TGTGCCAGCAGCTTTCGAGGGAATGGCTACACCTTC.

CDR3 bases: TGCGCCAGCAGCCAAGATCGGCGGGGATCGGGCACTGAAGCTTTCTTT. Translating it yields CASSQDRRGSGTEAFF. The chain joins TRBV4-1 to TRBJ1-1; D gene ambiguous. Germline CDR1 MGHRA, CDR2 YSYEKL. V gave up 0 bases and J gave up 4 bases, with 15 bases separating them. The CDR3 contains 16 residues.